A single TCR beta chain is shown here with its context. The antigen remains undetermined. The sample originates from a study of cytomegalovirus exposure and HLA in healthy donors. General study results and limits: Published work reported that the classifier diagnosed cytomegalovirus status with high specificity and sensitivity. The study recorded 164 TCR beta chains that were cytomegalovirus-associated. Among the CMV-associated chains, three were confirmed in vitro as specific for CMV antigens.

The table came from immunoSEQ multiplex PCR; TCRdb's copy has only in-frame clones and leaves some out. This sample has some 340,000 clones, with about 85% found just once. The TCR was taken from a young woman in good health and CMV-seropositive. Sequenced sample: PBMCs.

DNA for the CDR3: TGTGCCAGCAGCGTAGATAGCGGCACCTACAATGAGCAGTTCTTC. This codes for CASSVDSGTYNEQFF. This chain joins TRBV9 and TRBJ2-1; D is perhaps TRBD2 (6 bases). This CDR3 spans 15 amino acids. The germline gives CDR1 SGDLS, CDR2 YYNGEE. V lost 0 bases to trimming and J lost 2 bases, with 9 bases between them.